This T cell receptor beta chain is from a study of cytomegalovirus exposure and HLA in healthy donors. Study-wide background: The study's early data release held around 85 million unique TCRs from HLA-typed donors. Study observations and caveats: A missense DCLRE1C variant was associated with V- and J-gene trimming of TCR beta chains in a later analysis, and an independent cohort replicated the association. Most sequenced TCRs were rare (though some public TCRs occurred in many donors). Later analysis found that TCR beta chains associated with HLA were more clonally expanded than other, equally common chains.

Vbeta (60) and Jbeta (13) primers were used in the PCR. TCRdb's table, derived via immunoSEQ multiplex PCR, lists solely in-frame clones and lacks some. This sample contains 150,000 or so clones. V shed 5 bases, J shed 7 bases, and the junction held 7 bases outside the gene matches. CDR1 is SGHAT and CDR2 is FQNNGV in the germline V gene. CDR3 length: 13 residues. As for this clone: Antigen unknown.

Material for sequencing was PBMCs. This receptor was identified in a man aged 30 to 39 in good health and CMV-seronegative. The V and J genes are TRBV11-2 and TRBJ1-2; TRBD1 matches 7 bases. The CDR3 loop is CASSEQGSGGYTF. For the CDR3, the DNA is TGTGCCAGCAGCGAACAGGGGAGTGGTGGCTACACCTTC.